This T cell receptor beta chain was recovered during a study of T-cell memory formation after mild COVID-19. Looking at the study overall: TCR clusters were mostly donor specific.

The table lists this clonotype with a few counts. Its antigen is as yet unknown. TCRdb re-derived calls from the 5' RACE reads in MiXCR, one entry per CDR3 protein. Altogether a few hundred thousand distinct CDR3 sequences are present, approximately 8% being singletons, with the ten largest covering 22%. Study-level points and caveats: Contracting CD4+ clones sat mainly in CM and EM; CD8+ in EMRA.

The V end was cut by 5 bases, the J end by 3 bases, with 18 bases between. The CDR3 is 16 amino acids. Germline V gene data show CDR1 as SGHKS and CDR2 as YYEKEE (reference sequence). The specimen sequenced was PBMCs or a T cell subset sorted from them (not recorded which). This chain connects TRBV5-5 to TRBJ2-4, with a possible D match to TRBD1 (6 bases). This clonotype originated in a man between 18 and 29 years old who had mild COVID-19 (a few samples of this study predate the infection). Cell type and time point are not known. The CDR3 reads CASSIEGDRGKNIQYF. The CDR3 nucleotides are TGTGCCAGCAGTATCGAGGGGGATAGAGGCAAAAACATTCAGTACTTC.